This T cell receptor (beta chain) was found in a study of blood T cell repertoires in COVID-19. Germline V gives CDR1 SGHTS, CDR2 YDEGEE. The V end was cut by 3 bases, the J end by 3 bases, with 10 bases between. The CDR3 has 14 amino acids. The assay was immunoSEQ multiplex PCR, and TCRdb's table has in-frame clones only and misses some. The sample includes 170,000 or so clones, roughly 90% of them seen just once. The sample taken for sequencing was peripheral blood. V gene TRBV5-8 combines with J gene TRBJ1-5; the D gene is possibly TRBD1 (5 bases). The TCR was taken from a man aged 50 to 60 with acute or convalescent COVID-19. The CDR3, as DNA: TGTGCCAGCAGCTCCCGACAGTTCAATCAGCCCCAGCATTTT. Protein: CASSSRQFNQPQHF.